What follows describes a single TCR beta chain. What it binds is not known. With V trimmed by 3 bases and J by 0 bases, 5 bases remained unmatched. CDR1 SGHAT and CDR2 FQNNGV come from the germline V gene. CDR3 length: 16 amino acids. Primers: 60 Vbeta forward and 13 Jbeta reverse. Authors' data handling: Later reanalysis found roughly 80 million unique TCR beta chains, around 11 million of them shared. Only in-frame clones appear in the TCRdb table, and some are missing; sequencing was by immunoSEQ multiplex PCR. The V and J calls and the clone size are those of that table, but D and trimming were determined from the DNA. This table has more than 140,000 clones, 50% to 75% appearing once. These data come from a study of cytomegalovirus exposure and HLA in healthy donors. Study-level findings and limits: With DRB1 most and HLA-C fewest, TCR association rates differed between HLA loci in a later analysis.

The sequencing sample was made of PBMCs. The V and J genes are TRBV11-2 and TRBJ1-3; 7 bases are shared with TRBD1. This TCR was sampled from a woman in her 30s in good health and CMV-seropositive. Here the CDR3 reads CASSLRDRLSGNTIYF. CDR3 coding DNA: TGTGCCAGCAGCTTGAGGGACAGACTCTCTGGAAACACCATATATTTT. The full variable domain, rest sourced from reference TRBV11-2 and TRBJ1-3, is EAGVAQSPRYKIIEKRQSVAFWCNPISGHATLYWYQQILGQGPKLLIQFQNNGVVDDSQLPKDRFSAERLKGVDSTLKIQPAKLEDSAVYLCASSLRDRLSGNTIYFGEGSWLTVV.